This T cell receptor (beta chain) was documented in a study of molecular identifiers for immune sequencing clone quantification. TCRdb used MiXCR to reprocess the PCR reads, holding one entry per CDR3 protein. The table lists about 54,000 distinct CDR3 sequences, approximately 25% of them singletons, with 1.5% to 2% in the top ten. The length of the CDR3 is 15 residues. Germline V gives CDR1 MNHNS, CDR2 SASEGT. V lost 6 bases, J lost 5 bases, and 10 bases stayed unmatched. For naive CD8 T cells, sorting used the CD8+CD4-CCR7+CD45RA+ phenotype. Sequenced sample: naive CD8+ T cells from blood, with Jurkat cell RNA spiked in. Documented subset: FACS-sorted CD8+CD4-CCR7+CD45RA+ naive T cells. The chain couples TRBV6-1 to TRBJ1-5; 7 nucleotides match TRBD1. This receptor was taken from a human donor in good health. Some libraries in this study had Jurkat cell RNA spiked in. This CDR3 reads CASRVRRQGDQPQHF. In DNA form, the CDR3 reads TGTGCCAGCAGGGTACGGCGACAGGGAGATCAGCCCCAGCATTTT.